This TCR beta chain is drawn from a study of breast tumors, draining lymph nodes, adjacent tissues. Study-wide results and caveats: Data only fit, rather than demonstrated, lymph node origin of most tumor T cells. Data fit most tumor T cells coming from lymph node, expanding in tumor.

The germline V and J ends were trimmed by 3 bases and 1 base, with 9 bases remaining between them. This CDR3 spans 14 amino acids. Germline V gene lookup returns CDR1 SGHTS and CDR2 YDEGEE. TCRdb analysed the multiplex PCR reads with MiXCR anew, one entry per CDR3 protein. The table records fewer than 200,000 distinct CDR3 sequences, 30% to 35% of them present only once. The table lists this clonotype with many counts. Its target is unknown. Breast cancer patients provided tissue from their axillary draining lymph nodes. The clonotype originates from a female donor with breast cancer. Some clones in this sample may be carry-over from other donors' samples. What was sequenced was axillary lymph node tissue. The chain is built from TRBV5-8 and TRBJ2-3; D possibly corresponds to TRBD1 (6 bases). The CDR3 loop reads CASSSGQRTDTQYF. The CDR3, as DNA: TGTGCCAGCAGCTCCGGACAGCGCACAGATACGCAGTATTTT.